This T cell receptor (beta chain) was sequenced for a study of cytomegalovirus exposure and HLA in healthy donors. Study-level results: Several of the most significant clusters appeared linked to common viral pathogens, based on a later analysis. Using the classifier, cytomegalovirus status was reportedly diagnosed with high specificity and sensitivity. Most of the CMV-associated TCR beta chains (in a later analysis) appeared to be HLA-restricted.

Trimming cost V 2 bases and J 7 bases; bases outside gene matches: 10. This CDR3 is built from 15 residues. The germline V gene encodes CDR1 MNHNY and CDR2 SVGAGI (reference sequence). As concerns this clone: As yet, its antigen is unknown.

Use of 60 Vbeta and 13 Jbeta primers characterized the PCR. Sequencing was performed with immunoSEQ multiplex PCR; in TCRdb, only in-frame clones are kept and a portion is missing. The sample holds 77,000 or so clones, around 83% seen once. The genes are TRBV6-6 and TRBJ1-1; TRBD1 matches at 7 bases. The TCR comes from a man between 65 and 79 years old in good health and CMV-seropositive. Sequencing was performed on PBMCs. CDR3 residues: CASSYHPPTGLEAFF. CDR3 DNA: TGTGCCAGCAGTTACCACCCCCCGACAGGGCTTGAAGCTTTCTTT.